These 11 T cell receptor beta chains share one sample of origin, sequenced in a study of long-term antiretroviral therapy in people with HIV. An immunoSEQ assay, version v3.0, was performed at survey level. Method: immunoSEQ multiplex PCR; TCRdb's copy keeps in-frame clones and lacks some. The table includes 32,000 or so clones, 85% to 90% detected once. Sequences were derived from unsorted PBMCs, sampled 3.2 years before starting antiretroviral therapy. The receptors come from a man aged 45-60 years with HIV.

The V gene is TRBV5-5, the J gene TRBJ2-7, with D possibly TRBD2 on 7 matching bases. The CDR3 is 15 residues long. Trimming removed 1 base at V and 5 bases at J, with 16 bases between. Germline lookup yields CDR1 SGHKS and CDR2 YYEKEE (reference sequence). The CDR3 region is CASSLPRGAVNEQYF. The DNA for the CDR3 is TGTGCCAGCAGCTTGCCCCGGGGGGCAGTCAACGAGCAGTACTTC.

This clone showed up just a few times. This chain links TRBV6-4 with TRBJ1-1; D is unclear. Trimming stripped 3 bases from V and 1 base from J, with 6 bases between. Germline CDR1 MRHNA, CDR2 SNTAGT. This CDR3 region has 13 residues. Written as DNA, the CDR3 is TGTGCCAGCAGTGAGGCACGGAACACTGAAGCTTTCTTT. Its translation is CASSEARNTEAFF.

The chain links TRBV27 to TRBJ2-1; no definite D call. V was pared by 6 bases and J by 0 bases, with 6 bases between. This CDR3 comprises 13 residues. The germline gives CDR1 MNHEY, CDR2 SMNVEV (reference sequence). The CDR3 reads CASRRSSYNEQFF. DNA for the CDR3: TGTGCCAGCAGGAGAAGCTCCTACAATGAGCAGTTCTTC.

The V and J genes are TRBV25-1 and TRBJ2-2; D unresolved. CDR3 length: 15 residues. Germline V gene sequence: CDR1 MGHDK, CDR2 SYGVNS. Trimming removed 6 bases at V and 0 bases at J, with 11 bases between. CDR3 region: CASRSDSANTGELFF. DNA for the CDR3: TGTGCCAGCAGATCTGATTCTGCGAACACCGGGGAGCTGTTTTTT.

This clone has only a few counts. This sequence joins TRBV7-2 and TRBJ2-2; no clear D. Trimming shortened V by 2 bases and J by 1 base, and 8 bases separated the two germline ends. The CDR3 extends over 15 amino acids. Germline lookup yields CDR1 SGHTA and CDR2 FQGNSA. For the CDR3, the DNA is TGTGCCAGCAGCTTATTGCCAGAGAACACCGGGGAGCTGTTTTTT. Translation gives CASSLLPENTGELFF.

The chain joins TRBV9 to TRBJ2-2; perhaps TRBD1 as D (6 bases). The CDR3 extends over 15 amino acids. The germline V and J ends were trimmed by 1 base and 5 bases, with 12 bases remaining between them. Per the germline V gene, CDR1 is SGDLS and CDR2 is YYNGEE. The CDR3 nucleotides are TGTGCCAGCAGCGTAATCGACAGGATGACCGGGGAGCTGTTTTTT. Translating gives CASSVIDRMTGELFF. Together with reference TRBV9 and TRBJ2-2, the CDR3 gives the full variable domain: DSGVTQTPKHLITATGQRVTLRCSPRSGDLSVYWYQQSLDQGLQFLIQYYNGEERAKGNILERFSAQQFPDLHSELNLSSLELGDSALYFCASSVIDRMTGELFFGEGSRLTVL.

The DNA of the CDR3 is TGTGCCAGCAAAAGGGACAGGTCGCCGGATGGCTACACCTTC. Amino acid sequence: CASKRDRSPDGYTF. The V call is TRBV7-2, the J call TRBJ1-2, with 8 bases fitting TRBD1. Germline V lookup: CDR1 SGHTA, CDR2 FQGNSA. After removal of 7 bases from V and 6 bases from J, the junction contained 10 bases not matched to a gene. The CDR3 spans 14 residues.

This chain connects TRBV19 to TRBJ1-2; possible D gene TRBD1, 6 bases. The germline V and J ends were trimmed by 0 bases and 5 bases, with 16 bases remaining between them. CDR1 and CDR2 (germline): LNHDA, SQIVND (reference sequence). CDR3 length: 16 amino acids. CDR3 nucleotide sequence: TGTGCCAGTAGTATAGAGGGGACAACAGAACTATATGGCTACACCTTC. It yields the protein CASSIEGTTELYGYTF.

This chain uses TRBV19 with TRBJ2-5, with D uncertain. Between the trimmed V and J ends, which lost 5 bases and 5 bases, there was a span of 12 bases. The germline CDR1 and CDR2 sequences are LNHDA and SQIVND (reference sequence). CDR3 length: 13 amino acids. The DNA for the CDR3 is TGTGCCAGTAGTGCCGGGCACGCCGAGACCCAGTACTTC. As protein: CASSAGHAETQYF.

The rearrangement uses TRBV5-1 and TRBJ1-3, with D maybe TRBD1 (6 bases). Germline values: CDR1 SGHRS, CDR2 YFSETQ. Trimming pared 2 bases from V and 4 bases from J, leaving 13 bases between. The CDR3 spans 15 residues. CDR3 DNA sequence: TGCGCCAGCAGCTTACAGGGAGGAGGGGGAAACACCATATATTTT. This encodes CASSLQGGGGNTIYF.

The CDR3 DNA reads as TGTGCCATCAGTGAGCCTAGCGGGAGTGTTTTGCGGAGCTCCTACAATGAGCAGTTCTTC. It translates to CAISEPSGSVLRSSYNEQFF. The chain joins TRBV10-3 to TRBJ2-1, with TRBD2 matching 10 bases. V was pared by 2 bases and J by 0 bases, with 13 bases of the junction left unmatched. The CDR3 is 20 residues long. Germline V lookup: CDR1 ENHRY, CDR2 SYGVKD.